These 26 T cell receptor beta chains originate from one sample sequenced in a study of blood T cell repertoires in COVID-19. Assay: immunoSEQ multiplex PCR; the TCRdb copy retains only in-frame clones and omits some. This sample yields about 70,000 clones, of which roughly 81% are seen a single time; roughly 20% belongs to the top ten. The material sequenced was peripheral blood. The receptors derive from a woman in her seventies with acute or convalescent COVID-19.

The rearrangement uses TRBV5-8 and TRBJ1-2; D unclear. This CDR3 region has 16 residues. Germline CDR1 SGHTS, CDR2 YDEGEE. Deletions cut 2 bases from V and 0 bases from J, with 14 bases between. The CDR3 protein is CASSFQDGRANYGYTF. The CDR3 DNA sequence: TGTGCCAGCAGCTTCCAAGACGGGAGAGCTAACTATGGCTACACCTTC.

This chain links TRBV28 with TRBJ1-3; TRBD1 is a possible D gene (5 bases). There are 18 residues in the CDR3. The germline gives CDR1 MDHEN, CDR2 SYDVKM. Trimming took off 5 bases at V and 3 bases at J, with 23 bases between the two ends. The CDR3 DNA is TGTGCCAGCAGTCCACCGCTTTTCGGGGGTGGGGATGGAAACACCATATATTTT. Its protein product is CASSPPLFGGGDGNTIYF.

The CDR3 here is CASSLTGNYGYTF. In nucleotides, the CDR3 is TGTGCCAGCAGTTTGACAGGAAACTATGGCTACACCTTC. The rearrangement joins TRBV12-3 or TRBV12-4 to TRBJ1-2, with D perhaps matching TRBD1 (6 bases). V dropped 3 bases and J dropped 2 bases, with 7 bases sitting between them. The CDR3 has 13 amino acids.

The genes are TRBV10-2 and TRBJ2-3; D unclear. The CDR3 extends over 12 amino acids. Germline V gene lookup returns CDR1 WSHSY and CDR2 SAAADI. V lost 6 bases, J lost 4 bases, and 8 bases lay in between. In DNA form, the CDR3 reads TGCGCCAGCAGATCAACTGCAGATACGCAGTATTTT. Its translation: CASRSTADTQYF.

The rearrangement links TRBV27 to TRBJ1-2; 7 nucleotides agree with TRBD1. Unmatched junction bases numbered 14, after V lost 5 bases and J lost 8 bases. Germline lookup yields CDR1 MNHEY and CDR2 SMNVEV (reference sequence). The CDR3 extends over 15 amino acids. The CDR3: CASSLRGDSRGGYTF. The DNA for the CDR3 is TGTGCCAGCAGTCTCAGGGGGGACTCCAGAGGCGGCTACACCTTC.

V usage is TRBV27 and J usage is TRBJ2-7; 7 bases are shared with TRBD1. Trimming cost V 6 bases and J 2 bases; bases outside gene matches: 7. Germline loops: CDR1 MNHEY, CDR2 SMNVEV (reference sequence). The CDR3 consists of 14 residues. The CDR3 is CASSPLGTAYEQYF. Here the CDR3 DNA reads TGTGCCAGCAGCCCCCTCGGGACAGCCTACGAGCAGTACTTC.

The chain has TRBV18 and TRBJ1-1; 7 bases are shared with TRBD1. CDR3 length: 18 residues. The germline V gene has CDR1 KGHSH and CDR2 LQKENI. The V segment lost 4 bases and the J segment 6 bases; nucleotides outside the gene matches: 20. The CDR3 loop reads CASSLRHLADRRGAEAFF. The CDR3 DNA is TGTGCCAGCTCACTCAGGCACCTCGCGGACAGGCGAGGGGCTGAAGCTTTCTTT.

This chain uses TRBV5-4 with TRBJ2-2; D remains ambiguous. The CDR3 is 15 amino acids. V gave up 0 bases and J gave up 0 bases, with 6 bases separating them. The germline gives CDR1 SGHNT, CDR2 YYREEE (reference sequence). CDR3 coding DNA: TGTGCCAGCAGCTTGGGTACAACGAACACCGGGGAGCTGTTTTTT. This sequence encodes CASSLGTTNTGELFF. Based on the CDR3 plus reference TRBV5-4 and TRBJ2-2, the full variable domain is ETGVTQSPTHLIKTRGQQVTLRCSSQSGHNTVSWYQQALGQGPQFIFQYYREEENGRGNFPPRFSGLQFPNYSSELNVNALELDDSALYLCASSLGTTNTGELFFGEGSRLTVL.

Comments on this clone: An end of the junction differs from the germline gene, which may be a read error. The V and J genes are TRBV18 and TRBJ1-1; 8 bases fit TRBD1. The CDR3 runs 15 residues. The V gene's germline CDR1 is KGHSH and CDR2 LQKENI. DNA for the CDR3: TGTGCCAGCTCCCGTGAGGGACAGGCGAACTCTGAAGCTTTCTTT. Translation: CASSREGQANSEAFF.

The sample holds one count of this clone. This sequence joins TRBV5-1 and TRBJ2-7, with 12 bases matching TRBD2. Unmatched junction bases numbered 5, after V lost 3 bases and J lost 4 bases. Per the germline V gene, CDR1 is SGHRS and CDR2 is YFSETQ. The CDR3 has 15 amino acids. DNA of the CDR3: TGCGCCAGCAGCTCACTAGCGGGAGGTTTTTACGAGCAGTACTTC. The encoded protein is CASSSLAGGFYEQYF.

The V call is TRBV11-3, the J call TRBJ1-4; the D is unclear. CDR1 is SGHNT and CDR2 is YENEEA in the germline V gene. V was trimmed by 5 bases and J by 8 bases, leaving 9 bases between them. CDR3 length: 12 residues. The CDR3 spells CASSDSREKLFF. The CDR3 nucleotides are TGTGCCAGCAGCGATTCACGGGAAAAACTGTTTTTT.

This clone was observed once. The rearrangement uses TRBV10-1 and TRBJ1-1, with a weak D call TRBD1 (5 bases). CDR3 size: 13 residues. Trimming cost V 8 bases and J 4 bases, with 14 bases left between them. Germline lookup yields CDR1 WNHNN and CDR2 SYGVQD (reference sequence). The CDR3 DNA reads as TGCGCCAGCGGGCAGGGTTTGGTCACTGAAGCTTTCTTT. Residues: CASGQGLVTEAFF.

The J gene is TRBJ2-7, the V gene TRBV18; 9 bases agree with TRBD2. The CDR3 runs 14 residues. J lost 5 bases, V lost 1 base, and 3 bases had no gene match. Germline CDR1 and CDR2: KGHSH and LQKENI. The CDR3 nucleotides are TGTGCCAGCTCACCACGGGCGGGAGGGGACGAGCAGTACTTC. It yields the protein CASSPRAGGDEQYF.

The chain employs TRBV7-3 and TRBJ2-3; no reliable D call. The CDR3 is made up of 12 amino acids. Trimming removed 5 bases at V and 5 bases at J, with 8 bases between. Germline lookup yields CDR1 SGHTA and CDR2 FQGTGA. The DNA for the CDR3 is TGTGCCAGCAGCCCTTCGGGAGATACGCAGTATTTT. It translates to CASSPSGDTQYF. The full variable domain, with the rest looked up from reference TRBV7-3 and TRBJ2-3, is GAGVSQTPSNKVTEKGKYVELRCDPISGHTALYWYRQSLGQGPEFLIYFQGTGAADDSGLPNDRFFAVRPEGSVSTLKIQRTERGDSAVYLCASSPSGDTQYFGPGTRLTVL.

The rearrangement joins TRBV6-2 or TRBV6-3 to TRBJ1-5, with D possibly being TRBD1 (5 bases). Germline CDR1 and CDR2: MNHEY and SVGEGT. This CDR3 is 15 amino acids long. Trimming took 0 bases from V and 6 from J, leaving 12 bases between them. The CDR3 nucleotides read TGTGCCAGCAGTTACTCCACCGCAGGGTCTCAGCCCCAGCATTTT. It encodes CASSYSTAGSQPQHF.

The chain uses TRBV19 and TRBJ1-3; no definite D call. CDR3 length: 15 amino acids. V was cut by 3 bases and J by 0 bases, with 9 bases left in between. The V gene's germline CDR1 is LNHDA and CDR2 SQIVND (reference sequence). CDR3 sequence reads: CASSIAQNSGNTIYF. CDR3 nucleotides: TGTGCCAGTAGTATTGCCCAGAACTCTGGAAACACCATATATTTT.

By frequency in the sample, this clone is large (0.1 to 1%). V gene TRBV19 combines with J gene TRBJ2-7, with D tentatively TRBD2 (7 bases). V shed 6 bases and J shed 4 bases, with 16 bases lying between them. The germline gives CDR1 LNHDA, CDR2 SQIVND (reference sequence). This CDR3 is 14 amino acids long. The CDR3 region is CASRKRGGPYEQYF. The DNA of the CDR3 is TGTGCCAGTAGGAAAAGGGGGGGGCCTTACGAGCAGTACTTC.

The V gene is TRBV4-2, the J gene TRBJ2-1; TRBD2 aligns across 11 bases. Germline V lookup: CDR1 LGHNA, CDR2 YNFKEQ. This CDR3 spans 17 amino acids. V dropped 4 bases and J dropped 0; count of bases not matched to a gene: 5. The CDR3 DNA reads as TGTGCCAGCAGCCCCGGGACTAGCGGTTCCTCCTACAATGAGCAGTTCTTC. This encodes CASSPGTSGSSYNEQFF.

The V and J genes are TRBV10-2 and TRBJ1-2; D is unclear. This CDR3 spans 12 amino acids. Trimming took 1 base from V and 5 from J, leaving 5 bases between them. The germline V gene has CDR1 WSHSY and CDR2 SAAADI. The CDR3 here is CASSELAYGYTF. The CDR3 DNA reads as TGCGCCAGCAGTGAGTTGGCTTATGGCTACACCTTC.

The genes are TRBV27 and TRBJ1-1; tentatively, D is TRBD1 (6 bases). The CDR3 contains 14 residues. Germline assignment: CDR1 MNHEY and CDR2 SMNVEV (reference sequence). V was cut by 7 bases and J by 0 bases, with 12 bases left in between. The CDR3 is CASTPQGVNTEAFF. DNA of the CDR3: TGTGCCAGCACTCCACAGGGAGTGAACACTGAAGCTTTCTTT.

This clone has a handful of counts. The V call is TRBV10-2, the J call TRBJ2-7, with 9 positions matching TRBD2. This CDR3 is built from 15 residues. The V and J ends lost 6 bases and 4 bases, in that order; junction bases with no gene match: 10. Germline values: CDR1 WSHSY, CDR2 SAAADI. DNA for the CDR3: TGCGCCAGCAGCCCTCTAGCGGGAACTTCTTACGAGCAGTACTTC. This translates into CASSPLAGTSYEQYF.

The rearrangement links TRBV6-5 to TRBJ1-5; weak D call: TRBD1 (5 bases). The V gene's germline CDR1 is MNHEY and CDR2 SVGAGI. V dropped 5 bases and J dropped 3 bases, with 14 bases sitting between them. The CDR3 consists of 15 residues. The CDR3 loop is CASSPVRGNNQPQHF. The CDR3 DNA follows: TGTGCCAGCAGTCCCGTAAGGGGTAACAATCAGCCCCAGCATTTT.

The chain links TRBV6-6 to TRBJ2-3, with TRBD1 as a possible D gene (6 bases). CDR1 is MNHNY and CDR2 is SVGAGI in the germline V gene (reference sequence). The V gene lost 4 bases and the J gene lost 1 base, with 9 bases spanning the gap. This CDR3 has 14 amino acids. CDR3 loop: CASSSTGGTDTQYF. The CDR3 nucleotides are TGTGCCAGCAGTTCGACAGGAGGCACAGATACGCAGTATTTT.

The V and J genes are TRBV7-2 and TRBJ1-4; 9 bases are shared with TRBD1. Germline lookup yields CDR1 SGHTA and CDR2 FQGNSA. CDR3 length equals 16 residues. The V gene end was trimmed by 1 base and the J gene end by 6 bases; junction bases not matched to a gene: 6. This CDR3 is CASSLDRGRSYEKLFF. The CDR3, as DNA: TGTGCCAGCAGCTTAGACAGGGGGCGATCCTATGAAAAACTGTTTTTT.

The genes are TRBV19 and TRBJ1-2; D unresolved. This CDR3 has 16 amino acids. V dropped 1 base and J dropped 0 bases, with 12 bases sitting between them. In germline, CDR1 is LNHDA, CDR2 SQIVND (reference sequence). The CDR3 DNA is TGTGCCAGTAGTATAGGGAGGGTCAGGTCTAACTATGGCTACACCTTC. Translating it yields CASSIGRVRSNYGYTF.

V is TRBV5-5 and J is TRBJ1-5; the D is unclear. V was trimmed by 4 bases and J by 6 bases, leaving 8 bases between them. This CDR3 has 12 amino acids. Germline V gives CDR1 SGHKS, CDR2 YYEKEE (reference sequence). This CDR3 is CASSPGSQPQHF. CDR3 in DNA: TGTGCCAGCAGCCCGGGGAGTCAGCCCCAGCATTTT.